The 24 T cell receptor beta chains presented below share a single source sample, sequenced in a study of CD4 T cells in relation to SARS-CoV-2 and coronaviruses. Clones were sequenced by immunoSEQ multiplex PCR, and TCRdb holds only the in-frame ones, with some missing. This repertoire shows 20,000 to 25,000 clones, around 80% found once; its top ten account for roughly a fifth. Unexposed donor CD4+ T cells date from 2011-2018, before the COVID-19 pandemic. CD4+ T cells were isolated from the cells after around 9 days of culture. No antigens are known for them. Sequencing was carried out using CD4+ T cells from PBMCs, cultured in vitro. These receptors were obtained from a human donor in good health.

The genes are TRBV2 and TRBJ1-6, with 8 bases aligning to TRBD1. Germline V lookup: CDR1 SNHLY, CDR2 FYNNEI. Germline trimming cut 6 bases from V and 5 bases from J; bases unmatched to any gene: 9. The CDR3 loop spans 16 amino acids. The CDR3 bases are TGTGCCAGCAGCTTGGGGACAGGAGCCAATAATTCACCCCTCCACTTT. It yields the protein CASSLGTGANNSPLHF.

The chain recombines TRBV7-9 with TRBJ2-5; 9 bases match TRBD2. Trimming at V came to 3 bases and at J to 5 bases, leaving 13 bases not matched to a gene. This CDR3 spans 17 amino acids. From germline, CDR1 is SEHNR and CDR2 FQNEAQ (reference sequence). CDR3 bases: TGTGCCAGCAGCTTCGCGCAAAGACTAGCGGTAAAGGAGACCCAGTACTTC. Residues: CASSFAQRLAVKETQYF.

This chain uses TRBV6-2 or TRBV6-3 with TRBJ1-1, with D unclear. V lost 2 bases to trimming and J lost 4 bases, with 14 bases between them. This CDR3 contains 15 residues. The V gene's germline CDR1 is MNHEY and CDR2 SVGEGT. The CDR3 protein is CASSYEGLVSTEAFF. CDR3 nucleotides: TGTGCCAGCAGTTACGAGGGTCTGGTGAGCACTGAAGCTTTCTTT.

The chain has TRBV29-1 and TRBJ2-2, with 7 bases fitting TRBD2. CDR1 is SQVTM, CDR2 ANQGSEA, per germline. This CDR3 contains 13 residues. Trimming cost V 7 bases and J 5 bases; bases outside gene matches: 7. The CDR3 spells CSADTGGTGELFF. For the CDR3, the DNA is TGCAGCGCTGACACCGGGGGGACCGGGGAGCTGTTTTTT.

The rearrangement links TRBV6-5 to TRBJ2-5; TRBD1 matches 7 bases. J gave up 2 bases and V 11 bases, and 5 bases lay outside the gene matches. The CDR3 covers 12 residues. Germline CDR1 is MNHEY and CDR2 is SVGAGI. CDR3 protein: CAVTGRQETQYF. In nucleotides, the CDR3 is TGTGCCGTGACAGGGCGGCAAGAGACCCAGTACTTC.

The chain combines TRBV4-2 with TRBJ2-7; perhaps TRBD2 as D (6 bases). Trimming removed 3 bases from V and 3 bases from J, with 18 bases in between. Germline values: CDR1 LGHNA, CDR2 YNFKEQ. The length of the CDR3 is 16 residues. CDR3 protein: CASSQENPGLLYEQYF. In DNA, the CDR3 is TGTGCCAGCAGCCAGGAAAATCCGGGACTCCTCTACGAGCAGTACTTC.

V and J are TRBV5-3 and TRBJ2-2; D is possibly TRBD1 or TRBD2 (6 bases each). TRBV5-3 is an ORF, with its function uncertain. V gave up 4 bases and J gave up 1 base, with 8 bases separating them. The CDR3 length is 14 residues. DNA of the CDR3: TGTGCCAGAAGCGGGGGGCTGAACACCGGGGAGCTGTTTTTT. Its translation is CARSGGLNTGELFF.

V usage is TRBV7-9 and J usage is TRBJ2-1; TRBD2 matches at 12 bases. Germline V gene sequence: CDR1 SEHNR, CDR2 FQNEAQ (reference sequence). The CDR3 consists of 16 residues. The ends lost 5 bases at V and 0 bases at J; junction bases unmatched: 2. CDR3 in amino acids: CASSPTSGSSYNEQFF. The CDR3 DNA sequence: TGTGCCAGCAGCCCGACTAGCGGGAGCTCCTACAATGAGCAGTTCTTC.

This sequence joins TRBV3-1 (or the pseudogene TRBV3-2) and TRBJ2-2; D is unclear. Germline V gives CDR1 LGHDT, CDR2 YNNKEL (reference sequence). This CDR3 region has 17 residues. Trimming stripped 0 bases from V and 5 bases from J, with 16 bases between. The CDR3 spells CASSQEGPGPRTGELFF. Written as DNA, the CDR3 is TGTGCCAGCAGCCAAGAAGGTCCAGGCCCGAGGACCGGGGAGCTGTTTTTT.

This clone was seen only a few times. The chain recombines TRBV7-3 with TRBJ2-2; 12 positions match TRBD2. The J segment lost 5 bases and the V segment lost 0 bases, leaving 1 base of the junction unmatched. This CDR3 is 16 amino acids long. Germline V gene lookup returns CDR1 SGHTA and CDR2 FQGTGA. CDR3 DNA sequence: TGTGCCAGCAGCTTAACGGGACTAGCGGGTACCGGGGAGCTGTTTTTT. Amino acids: CASSLTGLAGTGELFF.

This chain links TRBV7-8 with TRBJ2-7; possibly TRBD2 for D (6 bases). Germline assignment: CDR1 SGHVS and CDR2 FQNEAQ. The CDR3 has 14 amino acids. The V and J ends lost 1 base and 4 bases respectively, with 11 bases between them. The CDR3 sequence is CASSLEGGAYEQYF. The CDR3 DNA reads TGTGCCAGCAGCTTAGAAGGAGGGGCTTACGAGCAGTACTTC.

V is TRBV3-1 (or the pseudogene TRBV3-2) and J is TRBJ2-7; 10 bases agree with TRBD2. The germline CDR1 and CDR2 sequences are LGHDT and YNNKEL (reference sequence). This CDR3 has 15 amino acids. The V and J ends lost 4 bases and 0 bases, in that order; junction bases with no gene match: 3. CDR3 amino acids: CASSPASGGSYEQYF. The CDR3 DNA follows: TGTGCCAGCAGCCCGGCTAGCGGGGGCTCCTACGAGCAGTACTTC.

This chain uses TRBV10-3 with TRBJ1-4; D remains unclear. CDR1 and CDR2 from the germline V gene are ENHRY and SYGVKD. Deletions cut 7 bases from V and 5 bases from J, with 11 bases between. CDR3 length: 13 residues. The CDR3 region has the DNA TGTGCCATCAAAAGAACCGCAAATGAAAAACTGTTTTTT. Amino acids: CAIKRTANEKLFF.

The V and J genes are TRBV10-3 and TRBJ2-1; 9 bases align to TRBD1. This CDR3 region has 14 residues. Germline trimming cut 10 bases from V and 6 bases from J; bases unmatched to any gene: 10. In germline, CDR1 is ENHRY, CDR2 SYGVKD. CDR3 residues: CATGDGTGLNEQFF. The CDR3 DNA sequence: TGTGCCACGGGAGACGGGACAGGGCTCAATGAGCAGTTCTTC.

This chain joins TRBV5-1 and TRBJ1-4; D gene uncertain. V gave up 1 base and J gave up 12 bases, with 16 bases separating them. The CDR3 spans 14 residues. The germline CDR1 and CDR2 sequences are SGHRS and YFSETQ. CDR3 nucleotides: TGCGCCAGCAGCTTGACTGGACGTCGTGAGGAACTGTTTTTT. This sequence encodes CASSLTGRREELFF.

The chain links TRBV2 to TRBJ1-4, with 8 bases identical to TRBD1. Trimming at V came to 7 bases and at J to 8 bases, leaving 9 bases not matched to a gene. The CDR3 is 14 amino acids. CDR1 and CDR2 (germline): SNHLY, FYNNEI. Here the CDR3 reads CASKSGTGVEKLFF. Here the CDR3 DNA reads TGTGCCAGCAAATCCGGGACAGGCGTCGAAAAACTGTTTTTT.

The gene calls are TRBV19 and TRBJ1-1; maybe TRBD1 (5 bases). The CDR3 is 15 amino acids. The germline V and J ends were trimmed by 6 bases and 3 bases, with 17 bases remaining between them. Germline CDR1 LNHDA, CDR2 SQIVND (reference sequence). The CDR3 DNA follows: TGTGCCAGTAGCCAAGGGGCAGGGATGGACACTGAAGCTTTCTTT. It specifies CASSQGAGMDTEAFF.

The V gene is TRBV30, the J gene TRBJ1-5, with a tentative D call TRBD1 (5 bases). The CDR3 totals 13 residues. The V gene's germline CDR1 is GTSNPN and CDR2 SVGIG (reference sequence). Trimming stripped 3 bases from V and 9 bases from J, with 15 bases between. The CDR3 is CAWRGKRGWPQHF. CDR3 bases: TGTGCCTGGAGAGGAAAGAGGGGATGGCCCCAGCATTTT.

V and J are TRBV5-6 and TRBJ1-2; D may be TRBD1 (5 bases). Germline V CDR1 and CDR2: SGHDT, YYEEEE. V lost 2 bases to trimming and J lost 4 bases, with 9 bases between them. This CDR3 comprises 13 residues. The CDR3 DNA reads TGTGCCAGCAGCTTCGGGACGGTCTATGGCTACACCTTC. Its translation: CASSFGTVYGYTF.

V gene TRBV13 combines with J gene TRBJ2-7; D possibly corresponds to TRBD2 (5 bases). Germline values: CDR1 PRHDT, CDR2 FYEKMQ (reference sequence). This CDR3 has 14 residues. V was pared by 4 bases and J by 6 bases, with 16 bases between. The chain's CDR3 is CASSSGPGKGEQYF. The CDR3 DNA is TGTGCCAGCAGCTCCGGGCCGGGAAAGGGCGAGCAGTACTTC.

V usage is TRBV7-2 and J usage is TRBJ2-7, with 13 bases fitting TRBD2. The CDR3 is made up of 18 amino acids. Germline CDR1 is SGHTA and CDR2 is FQGNSA. Trimming removed 5 bases from V and 0 bases from J; junction bases left unmatched: 10. The CDR3, as DNA: TGTGCCAGCAGCACGCGGACTAGCGGGGGATATTCCTCCTACGAGCAGTACTTC. Its translation is CASSTRTSGGYSSYEQYF.

The chain carries TRBV10-2 and TRBJ2-5; possible D gene TRBD2, 5 bases. Germline-derived CDR1 and CDR2 are WSHSY and SAAADI. The CDR3 spans 12 residues. The ends were cut back, 2 bases at V and 7 bases at J, with 8 bases in the middle. The DNA for the CDR3 is TGCGCCAGCAGTGAGCGGGGTTGGACCCAGTACTTC. Its protein product is CASSERGWTQYF.

The gene calls are TRBV28 and TRBJ2-7; 8 bases agree with TRBD1. The CDR3 contains 18 residues. Germline V gives CDR1 MDHEN, CDR2 SYDVKM. Unmatched junction bases numbered 13, after V lost 1 base and J lost 2 bases. The CDR3 nucleotides read TGTGCCAGCAGTTTATCCCGGGACAGGACCCGCCGAACCTACGAGCAGTACTTC. Translating gives CASSLSRDRTRRTYEQYF.

This chain joins TRBV6-4 and TRBJ2-2; D remains ambiguous. Germline CDR1 and CDR2: MRHNA and SNTAGT. V dropped 4 bases and J dropped 1 base, with 7 bases sitting between them. The CDR3 runs to 14 residues. CDR3 amino acids: CASSVEENTGELFF. The CDR3, as DNA: TGTGCCAGCAGTGTCGAGGAGAACACCGGGGAGCTGTTTTTT.